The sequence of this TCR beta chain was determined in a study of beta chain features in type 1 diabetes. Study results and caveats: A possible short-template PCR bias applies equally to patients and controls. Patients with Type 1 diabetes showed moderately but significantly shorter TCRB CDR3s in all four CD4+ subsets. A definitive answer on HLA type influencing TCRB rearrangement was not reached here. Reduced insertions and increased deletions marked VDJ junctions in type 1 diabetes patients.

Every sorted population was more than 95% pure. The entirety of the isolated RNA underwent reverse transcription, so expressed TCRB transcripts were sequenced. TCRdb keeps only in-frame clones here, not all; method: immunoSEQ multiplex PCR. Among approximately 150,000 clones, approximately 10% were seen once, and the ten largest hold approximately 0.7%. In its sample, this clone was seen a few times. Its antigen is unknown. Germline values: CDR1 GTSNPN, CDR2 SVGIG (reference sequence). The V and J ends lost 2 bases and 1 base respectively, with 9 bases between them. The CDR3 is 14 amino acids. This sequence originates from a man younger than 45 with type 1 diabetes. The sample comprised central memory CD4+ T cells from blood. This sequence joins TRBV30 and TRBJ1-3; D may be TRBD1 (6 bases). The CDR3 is CAWSQTGSGNTIYF. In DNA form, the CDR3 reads TGTGCCTGGAGTCAAACAGGGTCTGGAAACACCATATATTTT.